This TCR beta chain was sequenced during a study of blood T cell repertoires in COVID-19. There are 16 residues in the CDR3. Looked up from germline, CDR1 is SGHRS and CDR2 is YFSETQ. V dropped 1 base and J dropped 2; count of bases not matched to a gene: 4. Repertoires were generated with immunoSEQ multiplex PCR, while TCRdb's copy carries only in-frame clones and drops some. The sample consists of 300,000 to 350,000 clones, around 90% of them appearing once. The chain links TRBV5-1 to TRBJ2-5; 11 bases are a match to TRBD2. This receptor was taken from a young man with COVID-19, enrolled during active disease. The source material was peripheral blood. CDR3 coding DNA: TGCGCCAGCAGCTTGTCGTCTAGCGGGAGGCAAGAGACCCAGTACTTC. Translated: CASSLSSSGRQETQYF.